The rows below give T cell receptor beta chains drawn from one sample of a study of OX40 agonist ivuxolimab in advanced cancers. TCRdb's table, derived via immunoSEQ multiplex PCR, lists solely in-frame clones and lacks some. The sample contains roughly 64,000 clones, 80% to 85% of which appear only once. This material consisted of CD4+ or CD8+ T cells sorted from blood, taken in a trial of the OX40 agonist ivuxolimab. All receptors derive from an adult with an advanced solid tumor such as melanoma, head and neck, liver or kidney cancer. The CDR3 runs from the conserved cysteine through the conserved F or W. A D gene is named only where the DNA matches it firmly. Only some rows state a clone size, as once, few, many or a class for expanded clones.

cdr3_aa	cdr3_nt	v_call	d_call	j_call	clone_size
CASTRPSGNQPQHF	TGTGCCAGTACCCGACCGAGTGGCAATCAGCCCCAGCATTTT	TRBV19	NA	TRBJ1-5	NA
CASSVRVVGQPQHF	TGTGCCAGCAGTGTAAGGGTTGTTGGTCAGCCCCAGCATTTT	TRBV2	NA	TRBJ1-5	NA
CASSGTSGPTGELFF	TGCGCCAGCTCGGGGACTAGCGGCCCGACCGGGGAGCTGTTTTTT	TRBV5-1	TRBD2	TRBJ2-2	few
CASSFMSSYVPGGDQPQHF	TGTGCCAGCAGCTTTATGAGCTCTTATGTACCAGGGGGGGATCAGCCCCAGCATTTT	TRBV7-6	TRBD1	TRBJ1-5	NA
CATTRRGYSEAFF	TGTGCCACCACTCGGCGGGGATACTCTGAAGCTTTCTTT	TRBV15	NA	TRBJ1-1	NA
CASSYSGEQETQYF	TGTGCCAGCAGTTACTCGGGCGAACAGGAGACCCAGTACTTC	TRBV6-5	NA	TRBJ2-5	NA
CASSSSFQNTEAFF	TGTGCCAGCAGCTCCTCCTTTCAGAACACTGAAGCTTTCTTT	TRBV2	NA	TRBJ1-1	NA
CASSKDYPGFVEKLFF	TGTGCCAGCAGCAAAGACTATCCAGGGTTTGTTGAAAAACTGTTTTTT	TRBV21-1	NA	TRBJ1-4	NA
CASSPPGQHNSPLHF	TGTGCCAGTAGTCCTCCGGGACAGCATAATTCACCCCTCCACTTT	TRBV19	TRBD1	TRBJ1-6	NA
CASSLWGDYGYTF	TGTGCCAGCAGCTTGTGGGGGGACTATGGCTACACCTTC	TRBV5-6	NA	TRBJ1-2	NA
CASSLLGGPYTGELFF	TGTGCCAGCAGCTTATTGGGGGGCCCCTACACCGGGGAGCTGTTTTTT	TRBV7-8	NA	TRBJ2-2	NA
CASSPTGGGTGELFF	TGTGCCAGCAGTCCCACGGGGGGTGGCACCGGGGAGCTGTTTTTT	TRBV25-1	TRBD2	TRBJ2-2	NA
CASSLGFNYGYTF	TGTGCCAGCAGCCTCGGATTTAACTATGGCTACACCTTC	TRBV7-2	NA	TRBJ1-2	NA
CASSPRLVVPNYGYTF	TGTGCCAGCAGCCCCCGCTTGGTCGTCCCTAACTATGGCTACACCTTC	TRBV9	NA	TRBJ1-2	NA
CSVEVAGLGNEQFF	TGCAGCGTTGAAGTTGCGGGGCTGGGCAATGAGCAGTTCTTC	TRBV29-1	NA	TRBJ2-1	NA